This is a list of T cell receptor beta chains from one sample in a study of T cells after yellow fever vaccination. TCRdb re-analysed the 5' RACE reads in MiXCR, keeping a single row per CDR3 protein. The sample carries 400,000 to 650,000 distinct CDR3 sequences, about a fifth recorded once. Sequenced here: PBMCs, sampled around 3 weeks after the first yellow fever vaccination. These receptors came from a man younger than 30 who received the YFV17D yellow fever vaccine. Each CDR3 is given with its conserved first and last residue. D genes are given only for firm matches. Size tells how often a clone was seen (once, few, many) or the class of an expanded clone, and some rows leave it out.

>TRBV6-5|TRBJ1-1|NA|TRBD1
TGTGCCAGCAGCTTAGACCGGGACAGTCGGGCTTTCTTT
CASSLDRDSRAFF
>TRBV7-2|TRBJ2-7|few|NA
TGTGCCAGCAGCTTGGTGGGTTCCGAGCAGTACTTC
CASSLVGSEQYF
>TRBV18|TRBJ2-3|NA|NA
TGTGCCAGCTCACCGGAGGGTGAGGATACGCAGTATTTT
CASSPEGEDTQYF
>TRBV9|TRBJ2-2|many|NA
TGTGCCAGCAGCGTAGCCAAGGGGAACACCGGGGAGCTGTTTTTT
CASSVAKGNTGELFF
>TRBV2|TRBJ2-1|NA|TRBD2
TGTGCCAGCCGGACTAGCGGGGGGGCCAATGAGCAGTTCTTC
CASRTSGGANEQFF
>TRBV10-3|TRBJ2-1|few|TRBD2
TGTGCCATCAGTGAGTCGGCTAGCGGGGGGGCTAATGAGCAGTTCTTC
CAISESASGGANEQFF
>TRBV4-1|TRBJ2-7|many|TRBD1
TGCGCCAGCAGCCCGATCGGGACAGGGGCGGCCTACGAGCAGTACTTC
CASSPIGTGAAYEQYF
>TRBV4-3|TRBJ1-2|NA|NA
TGCGCCAGCAGCCAAGACGGACTCTATGGCTACACCTTC
CASSQDGLYGYTF
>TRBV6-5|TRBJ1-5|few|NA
TGTGCCAGCAGTTACTCTATAGGACGGAATCAGCCCCAGCATTTT
CASSYSIGRNQPQHF
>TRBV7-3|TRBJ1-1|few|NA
TGTGCCAGCAGCGACAAGGGTAGATCGCAAGCTTTCTTT
CASSDKGRSQAFF
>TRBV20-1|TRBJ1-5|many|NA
TGCAGTGCTAGAAGGGGGGATCAGCCCCAGCATTTT
CSARRGDQPQHF
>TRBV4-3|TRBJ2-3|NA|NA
TGCGCCAGCAGCCCAAACCTAGGTTCGACCACAGATACGCAGTATTTT
CASSPNLGSTTDTQYF
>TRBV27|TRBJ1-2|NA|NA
TGTGCCAGCGGAATTCGAGCACACTATGGCTACACCTTC
CASGIRAHYGYTF
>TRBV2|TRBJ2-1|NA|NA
TGTGCCAGCAGTGAAGTTGGCAGGGCGGAGCAGTTCTTC
CASSEVGRAEQFF
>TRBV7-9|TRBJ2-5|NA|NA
TGTGCCAGCAGCTCAGGACACCCCAGCGTAGATACCCAGTACTTC
CASSSGHPSVDTQYF
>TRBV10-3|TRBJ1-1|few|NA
TGTGCCATCAGAACCCTGACAAAGGCAGGGCGCGGCACTGAAGCTTTCTTT
CAIRTLTKAGRGTEAFF
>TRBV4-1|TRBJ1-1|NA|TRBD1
TGCGCCAGCAGCCAAGGCTGGGACAGGTTGAACACTGAAGCTTTCTTT
CASSQGWDRLNTEAFF
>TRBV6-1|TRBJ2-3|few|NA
TGTGCCAGCAGTCGAGGGGGGGGAGGGAGCACAGATACGCAGTATTTT
CASSRGGGGSTDTQYF
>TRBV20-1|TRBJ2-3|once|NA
TGCAGTGCTCAGGACGAGAAATTTGGCACAGATACGCAGTATTTT
CSAQDEKFGTDTQYF
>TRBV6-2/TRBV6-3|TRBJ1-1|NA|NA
TGTGCCAGCCGAGACTCCGGCACTGAAGCTTTCTTT
CASRDSGTEAFF
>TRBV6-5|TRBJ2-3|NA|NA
TGTGCCAGCAGTTACTCCCGGACTACACTCACAGATACGCAGTATTTT
CASSYSRTTLTDTQYF
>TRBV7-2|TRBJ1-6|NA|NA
TGTGCCAGCAGCTCCCCGGACAGACAAAATTCACCCCTCCACTTT
CASSSPDRQNSPLHF
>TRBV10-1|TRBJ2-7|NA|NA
TGCGCCAGCAGTGATGGGCAGGGGATAGACGAGCAGTACTTC
CASSDGQGIDEQYF
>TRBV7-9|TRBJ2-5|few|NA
TGTGCCAGCAGCTCCTTGGGCGGGGTTGGTTTTTCGTCCCAGTACTTC
CASSSLGGVGFSSQYF
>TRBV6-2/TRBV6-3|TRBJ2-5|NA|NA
TGTGCCAGCAACCCAAGGGGGGCCCAGGAGACCCAGTACTTC
CASNPRGAQETQYF
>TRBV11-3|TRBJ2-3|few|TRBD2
TGTGCCAGCAGTTCCCGGGGGGGCGACGGAGATACGCAGTATTTT
CASSSRGGDGDTQYF
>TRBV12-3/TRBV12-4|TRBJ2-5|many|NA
TGTGCCAGCACCTCGGGCTCTTCAACCCAGTACTTC
CASTSGSSTQYF
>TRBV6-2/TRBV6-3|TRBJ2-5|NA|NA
TGTGCCAGCAGTTACATCGGGACGGAAGAGACCCAGTACTTC
CASSYIGTEETQYF
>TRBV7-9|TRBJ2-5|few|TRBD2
TGTGCCAGCACCATCGGACTAGCGGGACAAGAGACCCAGTACTTC
CASTIGLAGQETQYF
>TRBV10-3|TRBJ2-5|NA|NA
TGTGCCATCAGTGAGTATCCTGACCAAGAGACCCAGTACTTC
CAISEYPDQETQYF
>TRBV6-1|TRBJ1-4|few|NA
TGTGCCAGCAGCTCCCGGGAAAAACTGTTTTTT
CASSSREKLFF
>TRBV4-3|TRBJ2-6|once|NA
TGCGCCAGCAGCCAAGTCCCCCCTCGATCCTCTGGGGCCAACGTCCTGACTTTC
CASSQVPPRSSGANVLTF
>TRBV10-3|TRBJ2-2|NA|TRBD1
TGTGCCATCCTTAGGGACAGAAGTATAGCCGGGGAGCTGTTTTTT
CAILRDRSIAGELFF
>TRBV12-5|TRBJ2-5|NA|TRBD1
TGTGCTAGTGGTTCGGGACAGGGGATACCGGAGTACTTC
CASGSGQGIPEYF
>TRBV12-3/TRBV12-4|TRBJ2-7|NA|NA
TGTGCCAGCAGTCCGGGACGCCTGACTGCCTACGAGCAGTACTTC
CASSPGRLTAYEQYF
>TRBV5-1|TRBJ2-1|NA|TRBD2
TGCGCCAGCAGTCCAGCGGGGGGGGATAATGAGCAGTTCTTC
CASSPAGGDNEQFF
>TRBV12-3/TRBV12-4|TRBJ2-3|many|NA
TGTGCCAGCAGTTTAGGATATGAAGGAGGATCAGATACGCAGTATTTT
CASSLGYEGGSDTQYF
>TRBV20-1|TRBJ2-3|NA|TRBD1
TGCAGTGCTAGGGAGAGGGGGCCGAATACGCAGTATTTT
CSARERGPNTQYF
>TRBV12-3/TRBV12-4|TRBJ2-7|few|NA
TGTGCCAGCAGTTGGGCGGGTGGGGACTACGAGCAGTACTTC
CASSWAGGDYEQYF
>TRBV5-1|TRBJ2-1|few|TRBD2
TGCGCCAGCAGCTCAGCGGGGGGGCTTGAATCCTACAATGAGCAGTTCTTC
CASSSAGGLESYNEQFF
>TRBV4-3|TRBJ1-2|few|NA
TGCGCCAGCAGCCAAGTCCCGCCTGGACCAGACTATGGCTACACCTTC
CASSQVPPGPDYGYTF
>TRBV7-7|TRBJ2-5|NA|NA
TGTGCTAGCAGCTTATCGTCGGGCCCCGGAGGGGAGACCCAGTACTTC
CASSLSSGPGGETQYF